This is a list of T cell receptor beta chains from one sample in a study of cytomegalovirus exposure and HLA in healthy donors. TCRdb keeps only in-frame clones here, not all; method: immunoSEQ multiplex PCR. The sample includes 150,000 or so clones, 70% to 80% seen only once; the top ten take 7.7%. Sequencing used PBMCs. The receptors here all came from a man between 25 and 39 years old in good health and CMV-seropositive. The CDR3 runs from the conserved cysteine through the conserved F or W. Each record gives: CDR3 length, V gene, J gene, CDR3 protein.

18	TRBV4-3	TRBJ2-5	CASSQDRQAPGPQETQYF
13	TRBV29-1	TRBJ1-2	CSVDQGGGRGYTF
16	TRBV6-1	TRBJ2-1	CASSGGGQGSLNEQFF
15	TRBV7-8	TRBJ1-1	CASSHRQVGNTEAFF
15	TRBV27	TRBJ2-1	CASTREGQSYNEQFF
15	TRBV4-3	TRBJ1-2	CASSQERTGRYGYTF
14	TRBV19	TRBJ1-6	CASSEGAYNSPLHF
17	TRBV28	TRBJ1-2	CASSLSSRTGAVYGYTF
16	TRBV4-1	TRBJ2-7	CASSQATSGVAYEQYF
13	TRBV30	TRBJ1-1	CAWGGGLNTEAFF
13	TRBV25-1	TRBJ2-3	CASSEENTDTQYF
15	TRBV2	TRBJ1-2	CASTLGGQGFYGYTF
13	TRBV6-1	TRBJ1-5	CASGGDRHQPQHF
10	TRBV30	TRBJ1-3	CAWSVSTIYF
14	TRBV28	TRBJ1-2	CASSFPDRGNGYTF
15	TRBV4-3	TRBJ2-3	CASSQEGLGADTQYF
14	TRBV5-1	TRBJ2-5	CASSPPGVQETQYF
13	TRBV5-1	TRBJ1-2	CASSLAGIYGYTF
15	TRBV5-4	TRBJ1-1	CASSQKRTANTEAFF
19	TRBV9	TRBJ1-1	CASSHLSIRTGSMNTEAFF
14	TRBV6-5	NA	CASSRDRSSYEQYF
14	TRBV27	TRBJ2-7	CASSLTNVGYEQYF
16	TRBV5-4	TRBJ2-7	CASTIFTGEEFYEQYF
16	TRBV19	TRBJ1-6	CASSIQGSSYNSPLHF
14	TRBV2	TRBJ2-5	CASWTGTAGETQYF
14	TRBV14	TRBJ2-5	CASSHLAGQETQYF
13	TRBV25-1	TRBJ2-2	CASRLGGSGELFF
16	TRBV18	TRBJ1-5	CASSPGEQGAGQPQHF
16	TRBV27	TRBJ1-1	CASSFDRGHGNTEAFF
13	TRBV2	TRBJ2-1	CATPRGIYNEQFF
13	TRBV5-1	TRBJ1-1	CASSGGTGERAFF
12	TRBV6-6	TRBJ1-3	CASSPNGNTIYF
15	TRBV25-1	TRBJ2-7	CASSENGRQIYEQYF
14	TRBV15	TRBJ1-2	CATSRDRVGYGYTF
13	TRBV28	TRBJ1-2	CASHRGSTYGYTF
13	TRBV14	TRBJ2-3	CASSQETWGTQYF
14	TRBV6-4	TRBJ1-1	CASSAGVGNTEAFF
15	TRBV5-8	TRBJ1-2	CASSLAATGSYGYTF
16	TRBV2	TRBJ2-1	CASSKERASEGSEQFF
13	TRBV19	TRBJ1-1	CAIHGQGGTEAFF